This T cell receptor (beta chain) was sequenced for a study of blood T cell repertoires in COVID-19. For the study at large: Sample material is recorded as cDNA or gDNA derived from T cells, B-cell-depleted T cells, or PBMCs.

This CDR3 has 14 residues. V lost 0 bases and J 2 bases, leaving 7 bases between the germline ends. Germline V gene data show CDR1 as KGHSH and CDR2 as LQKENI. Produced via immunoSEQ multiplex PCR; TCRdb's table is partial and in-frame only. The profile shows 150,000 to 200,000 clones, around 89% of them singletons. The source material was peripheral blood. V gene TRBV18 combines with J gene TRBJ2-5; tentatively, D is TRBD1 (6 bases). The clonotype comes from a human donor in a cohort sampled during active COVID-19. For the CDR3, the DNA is TGTGCCAGCTCACCACCGGGGGCTCAAGAGACCCAGTACTTC. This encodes CASSPPGAQETQYF.